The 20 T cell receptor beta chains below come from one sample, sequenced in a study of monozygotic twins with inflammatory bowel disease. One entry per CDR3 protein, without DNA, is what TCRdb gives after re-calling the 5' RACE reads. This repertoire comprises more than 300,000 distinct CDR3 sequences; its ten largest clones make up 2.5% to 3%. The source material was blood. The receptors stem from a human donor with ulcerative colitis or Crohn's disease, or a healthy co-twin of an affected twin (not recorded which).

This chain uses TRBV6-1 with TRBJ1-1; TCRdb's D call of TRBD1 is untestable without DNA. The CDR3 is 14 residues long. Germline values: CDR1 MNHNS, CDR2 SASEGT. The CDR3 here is CASTRDRGQTEAFF.

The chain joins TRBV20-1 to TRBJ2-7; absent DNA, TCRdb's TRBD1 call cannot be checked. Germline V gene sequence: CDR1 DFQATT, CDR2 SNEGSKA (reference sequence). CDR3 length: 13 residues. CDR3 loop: CSAITGTTYEQYF.

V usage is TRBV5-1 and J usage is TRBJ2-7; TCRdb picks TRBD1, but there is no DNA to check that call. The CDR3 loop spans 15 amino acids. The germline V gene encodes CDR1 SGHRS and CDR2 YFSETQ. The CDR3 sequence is CASSGTGTGAYEQYF.

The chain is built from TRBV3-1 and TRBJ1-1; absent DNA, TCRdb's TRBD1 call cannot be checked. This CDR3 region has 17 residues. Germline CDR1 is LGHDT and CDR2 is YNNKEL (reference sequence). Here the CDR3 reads CASSQGAWGERNTGAFF.

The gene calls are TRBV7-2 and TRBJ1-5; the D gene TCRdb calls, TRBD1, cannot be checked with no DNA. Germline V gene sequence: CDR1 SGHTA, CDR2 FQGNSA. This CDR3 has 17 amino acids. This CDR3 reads CASSQITGTGGGQPQHF.

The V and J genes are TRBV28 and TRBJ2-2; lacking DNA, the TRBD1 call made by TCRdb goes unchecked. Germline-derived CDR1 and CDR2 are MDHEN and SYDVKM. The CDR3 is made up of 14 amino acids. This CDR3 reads CASSLGGDTGELFF.

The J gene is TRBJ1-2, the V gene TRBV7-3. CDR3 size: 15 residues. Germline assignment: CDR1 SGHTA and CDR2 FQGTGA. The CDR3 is CASSLTRAPGDRYTF.

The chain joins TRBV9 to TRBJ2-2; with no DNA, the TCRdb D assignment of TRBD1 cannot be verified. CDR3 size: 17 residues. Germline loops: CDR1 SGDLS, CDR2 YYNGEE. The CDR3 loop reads CASSVFGQGLNTGELFF.

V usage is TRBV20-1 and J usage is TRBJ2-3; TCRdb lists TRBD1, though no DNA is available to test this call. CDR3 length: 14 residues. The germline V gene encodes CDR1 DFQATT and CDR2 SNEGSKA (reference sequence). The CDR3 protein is CSARGQGRWDTQYF.

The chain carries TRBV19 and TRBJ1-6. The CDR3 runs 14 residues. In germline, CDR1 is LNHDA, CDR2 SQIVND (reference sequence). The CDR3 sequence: CASSTSVWYSPLHF.

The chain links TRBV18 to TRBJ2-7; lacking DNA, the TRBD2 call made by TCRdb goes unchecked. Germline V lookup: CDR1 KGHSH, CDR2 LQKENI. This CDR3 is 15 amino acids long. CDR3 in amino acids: CASSRGLADTYEQYF. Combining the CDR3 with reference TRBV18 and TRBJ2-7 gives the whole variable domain NAGVMQNPRHLVRRRGQEARLRCSPMKGHSHVYWYRQLPEEGLKFMVYLQKENIIDESGMPKERFSAEFPKEGPSILRIQQVVRGDSAAYFCASSRGLADTYEQYFGPGTRLTVT.

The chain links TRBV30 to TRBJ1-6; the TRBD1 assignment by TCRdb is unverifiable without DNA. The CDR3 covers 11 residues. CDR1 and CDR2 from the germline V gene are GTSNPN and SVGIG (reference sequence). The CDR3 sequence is CAWSGAEGLHF.

The CDR3 loop is CASSSPGPNEQFF. The chain couples TRBV4-1 to TRBJ2-1; with no DNA, the TCRdb D assignment of TRBD1 cannot be verified. Germline V lookup: CDR1 MGHRA, CDR2 YSYEKL. The CDR3 is 13 amino acids.

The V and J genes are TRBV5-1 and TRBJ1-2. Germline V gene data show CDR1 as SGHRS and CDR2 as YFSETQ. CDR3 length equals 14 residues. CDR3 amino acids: CASSLATGLEGYTF.

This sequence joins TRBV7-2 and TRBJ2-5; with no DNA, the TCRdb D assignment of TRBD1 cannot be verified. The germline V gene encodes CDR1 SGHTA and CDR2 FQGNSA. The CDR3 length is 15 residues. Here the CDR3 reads CASGIWTGYQQTQYF.

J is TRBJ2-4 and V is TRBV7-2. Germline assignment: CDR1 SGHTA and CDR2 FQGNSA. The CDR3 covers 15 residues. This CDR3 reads CASSLLLLAKNIQYF.

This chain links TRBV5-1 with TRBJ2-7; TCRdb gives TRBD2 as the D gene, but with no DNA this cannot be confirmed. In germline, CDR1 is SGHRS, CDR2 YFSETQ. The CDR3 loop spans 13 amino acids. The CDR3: CASSLTSGFEQYF.

Here the CDR3 reads CASSSQGPDTQYF. The chain joins TRBV5-1 to TRBJ2-3. The CDR3 has 13 residues. The germline V gene has CDR1 SGHRS and CDR2 YFSETQ.

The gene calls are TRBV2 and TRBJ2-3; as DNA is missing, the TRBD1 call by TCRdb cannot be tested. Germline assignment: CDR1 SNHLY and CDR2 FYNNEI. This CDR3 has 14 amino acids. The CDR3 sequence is CATEKGTGGLEQYF.

The CDR3 spells CASSLRGAPKSTDTQYF. The chain couples TRBV12-3 or TRBV12-4 to TRBJ2-3; TCRdb outputs TRBD1, but without DNA this stays unchecked. The CDR3 spans 17 residues.